This T cell receptor beta chain was sequenced in a study of shared clonotypes between healthy human individuals. Study findings and constraints: Relative to memory subsets, naive subsets generally showed larger estimated richness. Depth was large, yet rarefaction showed that sorted-subset sequencing was incomplete.

The split of CD4+ cells yielded CD45RA+ naive and CD45RA-negative memory subsets. This CDR3 is 17 amino acids long. An approximately 220 ng quantity of DNA, approximately 29,000 T cell genomes, went into the sorted-subset replicate PCRs. Profiled with immunoSEQ multiplex PCR; TCRdb holds only in-frame clones, not every one. The sample holds more than 1 million clones, 78% seen once. Concerning this clone itself: Its antigen is unknown.

The chain is built from TRBV21-1 and TRBJ2-1; TRBD2 reflects the table's D call only, with no check against the DNA. TRBV21-1 is deemed a pseudogene. The sample consisted of memory CD4+ T cells from PBMCs. Subset in this sample: CD45RA-negative fraction. The sequence came from a man between 18 and 35 years old in good health. Some clones in this sample may be carry-over from other donors' samples. CDR3: CASSSQPYGGSYNEQFF. CDR3 nucleotides: TGTGCCAGCAGCAGCCAGCCCTATGGCGGCTCCTACAATGAGCAGTTCTTC.